This T cell receptor beta chain was sequenced in a study of T cell responses to AZD1222 COVID-19 vaccine. The overall study: Doses given second, at about 4 or about 12 weeks, were pooled.

This CDR3 is 21 amino acids long. J was trimmed by 3 bases and V by 2 bases; bases with no gene match: 19. Germline assignment: CDR1 MRHNA and CDR2 SNTAGT. This clone was seen only once. Its cognate antigen is unknown. Libraries were prepared by immunoSEQ multiplex PCR; TCRdb keeps only in-frame clonotypes and omits some of them. Altogether about 130,000 clones are present, around 84% being singletons, with the ten largest covering roughly an eighth. Broader study findings: A mostly white British donor set with more females was recruited, and clonal diversity was possibly underestimated. Repertoire collection took place solely once the T cell response had peaked.

The receptor's source is an adult in good health. The V gene is TRBV6-4, the J gene TRBJ2-5, with 12 bases identical to TRBD2. The sample was peripheral blood, taken on day 0 of AZD1222 vaccination. CDR3: CASSDQAETSGGSVGEETQYF. The CDR3 DNA reads TGTGCCAGCAGTGACCAAGCCGAGACTAGCGGGGGCAGTGTGGGGGAAGAGACCCAGTACTTC.